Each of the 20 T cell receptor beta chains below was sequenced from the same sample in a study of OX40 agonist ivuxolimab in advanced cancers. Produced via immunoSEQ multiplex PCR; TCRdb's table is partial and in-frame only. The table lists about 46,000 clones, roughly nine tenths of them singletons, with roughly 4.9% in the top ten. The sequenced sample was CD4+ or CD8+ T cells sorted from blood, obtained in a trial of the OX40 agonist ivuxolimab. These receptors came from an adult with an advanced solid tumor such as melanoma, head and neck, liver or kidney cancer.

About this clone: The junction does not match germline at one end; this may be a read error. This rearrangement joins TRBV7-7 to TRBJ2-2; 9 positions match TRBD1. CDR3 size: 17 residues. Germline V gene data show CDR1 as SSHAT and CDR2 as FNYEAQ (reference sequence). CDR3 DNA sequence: TGTGCTAGCAGCTTCTCACAGGGGGCAGGGAACACCGGGGAGCTGTTTTTT. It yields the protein CASSFSQGAGNTGELFF.

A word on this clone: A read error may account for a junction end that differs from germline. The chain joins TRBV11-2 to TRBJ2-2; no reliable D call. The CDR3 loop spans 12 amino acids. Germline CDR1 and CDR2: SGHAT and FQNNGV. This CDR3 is CASSPNSGELFF. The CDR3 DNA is TGTGCCAGCAGCCCCAACAGCGGGGAGCTGTTTTTT.

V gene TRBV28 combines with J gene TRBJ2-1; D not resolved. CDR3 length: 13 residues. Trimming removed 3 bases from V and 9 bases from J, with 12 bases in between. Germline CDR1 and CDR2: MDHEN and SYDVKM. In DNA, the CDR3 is TGTGCCAGCAGTTTCTCCACGGCCGGTGAGCAGTTCTTC. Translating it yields CASSFSTAGEQFF.

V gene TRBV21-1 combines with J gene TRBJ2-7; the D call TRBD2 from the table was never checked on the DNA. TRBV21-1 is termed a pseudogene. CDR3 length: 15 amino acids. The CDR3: CASSKVSGRAYEQYF. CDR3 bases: TGTGCCAGCAGCAAAGTATCCGGGAGGGCCTACGAGCAGTACTTC.

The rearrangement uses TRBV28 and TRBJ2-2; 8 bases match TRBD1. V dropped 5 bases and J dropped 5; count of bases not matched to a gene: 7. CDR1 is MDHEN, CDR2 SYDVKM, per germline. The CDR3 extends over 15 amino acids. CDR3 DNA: TGTGCCAGCAGTCGGACAGGGATGTTTACCGGGGAGCTGTTTTTT. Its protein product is CASSRTGMFTGELFF.

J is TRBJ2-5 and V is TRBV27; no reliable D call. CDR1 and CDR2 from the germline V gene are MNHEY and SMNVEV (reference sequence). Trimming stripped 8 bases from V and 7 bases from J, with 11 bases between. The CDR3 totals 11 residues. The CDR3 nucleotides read TGTGCCAGCCGCCTTGGTGTGACCCAGTACTTC. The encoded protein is CASRLGVTQYF.

The CDR3 loop is CASSPGTGWVDEQYV. The DNA for the CDR3 is TGTGCCAGCAGTCCAGGGACAGGGTGGGTGGACGAGCAGTACGTC. The V gene is TRBV28, the J gene TRBJ2-7, with TRBD1 matching over 9 bases. V shed 5 bases, J shed 5 bases, and the junction held 10 bases outside the gene matches. This CDR3 is 15 amino acids long. Germline V gene lookup returns CDR1 MDHEN and CDR2 SYDVKM.

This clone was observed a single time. The CDR3 sequence is CSVLQGYTEAFF. DNA of the CDR3: TGCAGCGTCTTACAGGGTTACACTGAAGCTTTCTTT. The chain has TRBV29-1 and TRBJ1-1, with D possibly matching TRBD1 (6 bases). The V gene lost 6 bases and the J gene lost 3 bases, with 11 bases spanning the gap. The CDR3 is 12 residues long. Germline V gives CDR1 SQVTM, CDR2 ANQGSEA.

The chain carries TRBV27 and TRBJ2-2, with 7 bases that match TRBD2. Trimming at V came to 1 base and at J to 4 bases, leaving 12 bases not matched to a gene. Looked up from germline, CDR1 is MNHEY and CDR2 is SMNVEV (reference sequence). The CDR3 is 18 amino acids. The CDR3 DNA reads TGTGCCAGCAGTTTATTTGGGCCCCTGGGGGAGGGCACCGGGGAGCTGTTTTTT. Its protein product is CASSLFGPLGEGTGELFF.

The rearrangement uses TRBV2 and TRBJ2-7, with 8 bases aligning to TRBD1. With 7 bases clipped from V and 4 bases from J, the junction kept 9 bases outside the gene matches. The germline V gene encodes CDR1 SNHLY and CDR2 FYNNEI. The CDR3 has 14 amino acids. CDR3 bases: TGTGCCAGCAAACTCGGGACAGGTATATACGAGCAGTACTTC. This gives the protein CASKLGTGIYEQYF.

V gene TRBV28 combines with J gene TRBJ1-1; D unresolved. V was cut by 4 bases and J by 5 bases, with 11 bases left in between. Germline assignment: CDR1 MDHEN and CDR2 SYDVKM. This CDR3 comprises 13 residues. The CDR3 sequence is CASSYLGGTEAFF. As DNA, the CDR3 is TGTGCCAGCAGTTATCTGGGTGGAACTGAAGCTTTCTTT.

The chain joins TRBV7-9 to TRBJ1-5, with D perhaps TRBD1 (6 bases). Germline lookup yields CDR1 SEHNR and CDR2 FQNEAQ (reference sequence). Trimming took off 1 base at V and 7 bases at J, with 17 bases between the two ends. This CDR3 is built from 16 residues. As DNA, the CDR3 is TGTGCCAGCAGCTTAGTTGGGGCAGGGGATGGACAGCCCCAGCATTTT. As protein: CASSLVGAGDGQPQHF.

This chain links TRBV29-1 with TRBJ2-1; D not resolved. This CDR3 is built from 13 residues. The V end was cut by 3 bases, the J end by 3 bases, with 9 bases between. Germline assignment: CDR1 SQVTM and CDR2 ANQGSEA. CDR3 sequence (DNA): TGCAGCGTTGAGGGGATTCACTACAATGAGCAGTTCTTC. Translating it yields CSVEGIHYNEQFF.

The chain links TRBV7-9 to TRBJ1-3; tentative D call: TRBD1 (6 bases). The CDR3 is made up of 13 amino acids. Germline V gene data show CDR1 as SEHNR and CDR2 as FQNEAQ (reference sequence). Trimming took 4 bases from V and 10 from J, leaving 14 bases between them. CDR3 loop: CASSSLTDSTIYF. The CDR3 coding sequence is TGTGCCAGCAGCTCCCTAACGGACAGTACCATATATTTT.

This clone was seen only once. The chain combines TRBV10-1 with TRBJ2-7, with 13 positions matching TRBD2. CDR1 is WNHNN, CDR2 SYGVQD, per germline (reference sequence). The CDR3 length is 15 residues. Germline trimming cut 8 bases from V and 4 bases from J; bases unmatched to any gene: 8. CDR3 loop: CASYPGLAGEYEQYF. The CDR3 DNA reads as TGCGCCAGCTACCCCGGACTAGCGGGAGAATACGAGCAGTACTTC.

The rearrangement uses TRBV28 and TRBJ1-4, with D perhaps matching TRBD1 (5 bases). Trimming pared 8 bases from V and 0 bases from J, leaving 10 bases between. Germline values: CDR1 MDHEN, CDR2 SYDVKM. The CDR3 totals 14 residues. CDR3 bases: TGTGCCAGCGAAAGGGGATCAACTAATGAAAAACTGTTTTTT. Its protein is CASERGSTNEKLFF.

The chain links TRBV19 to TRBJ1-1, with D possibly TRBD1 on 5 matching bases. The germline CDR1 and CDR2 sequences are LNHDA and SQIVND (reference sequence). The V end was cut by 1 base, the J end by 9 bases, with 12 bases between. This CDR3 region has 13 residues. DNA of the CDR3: TGTGCCAGTAGTATAGGGGGCTTTATGAAAGCTTTCTTT. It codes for CASSIGGFMKAFF.

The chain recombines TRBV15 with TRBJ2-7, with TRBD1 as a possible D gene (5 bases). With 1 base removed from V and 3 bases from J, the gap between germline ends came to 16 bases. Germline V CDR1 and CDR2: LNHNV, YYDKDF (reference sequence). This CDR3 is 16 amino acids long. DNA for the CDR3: TGTGCCACCAGCAGAGGTGTTCAGGGTAGGAGCTACGAGCAGTACGTC. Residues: CATSRGVQGRSYEQYV.

The CDR3 DNA reads TGTGCCAGCAGCTTTATCAGTAGAGGGCCCAACACCGGGGAGCTGTTTTTT. Protein sequence: CASSFISRGPNTGELFF. The chain uses TRBV5-6 and TRBJ2-2; D perhaps matches TRBD2 (5 bases). Trimming pared 2 bases from V and 2 bases from J, leaving 16 bases between. Germline lookup yields CDR1 SGHDT and CDR2 YYEEEE. This CDR3 region has 17 residues.

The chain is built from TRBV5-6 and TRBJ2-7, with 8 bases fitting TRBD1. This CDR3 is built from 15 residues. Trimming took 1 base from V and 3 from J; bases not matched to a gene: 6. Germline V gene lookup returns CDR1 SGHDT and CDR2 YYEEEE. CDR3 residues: CASSLQGALFYEQYF. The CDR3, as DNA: TGTGCCAGCAGCTTGCAGGGGGCCCTATTCTACGAGCAGTACTTC.